This T cell receptor beta chain was profiled in a study of shared clonotypes between healthy human individuals. At the level of the study: The study used three CD4 naive, three CD4 memory, two CD8 naive and one CD8 memory plate per donor. Study observations and caveats: When naive CD4 clonotypes were compared across a few donors, about 4.8% were shared.

The assay used deep level. Genomic DNA per cell subset filled all wells of several immunoSEQ plates. Some clones are missing from TCRdb's copy, which holds only in-frame ones; the method was immunoSEQ multiplex PCR. The sample has 2,500,000 or so clones, about nine tenths seen once. After removal of 6 bases from V and 6 bases from J, the junction contained 10 bases not matched to a gene. The length of the CDR3 is 14 residues. Looked up from germline, CDR1 is GTSNPN and CDR2 is SVGIG (reference sequence). As regards this clone: Antigen unknown.

This TCR came from a man aged 18 to 30 in good health. Some clones in this sample may be carry-over from other donors' samples. Sample: naive CD4+ T cells from PBMCs. Subset denoted: CD45RA+ positively selected. The gene calls are TRBV30 and TRBJ1-5; TRBD1 aligns across 8 bases. CDR3 region: CACEQGAFGQPQHF. Here the CDR3 DNA reads TGTGCCTGTGAGCAGGGGGCCTTTGGTCAGCCCCAGCATTTT.